The following is a T cell receptor beta chain sequence with its context. Authors' methods: It was from reference gene primer amplification that nucleated cell counts were estimated. TCRdb's table, derived via immunoSEQ multiplex PCR, lists solely in-frame clones and lacks some. V, J and clone size derive from that table, while D and trimming were established from the DNA sequence. The profile covers 350,000 to 450,000 clones, with approximately 86% appearing a single time and over 2.5% taken by the ten largest. These data come from a study of blood T cell repertoires in COVID-19. Whole-study context: Spain, Italy and the United States supplied samples that represented acute and convalescent COVID-19. Sample material is recorded as cDNA or gDNA derived from T cells, B-cell-depleted T cells, or PBMCs.

The receptor comes from a human donor in a cohort sampled during active COVID-19. Input material: peripheral blood.

The CDR3: CASSYPGQNKDNEQFF. In DNA, the CDR3 is TGTGCCAGCAGTTACCCTGGACAGAACAAGGACAATGAGCAGTTCTTC. This chain links TRBV6-5 with TRBJ2-1; TRBD1 might be the D (6 bases). V was cut by 2 bases and J by 5 bases, with 16 bases left in between. Germline CDR1 is MNHEY and CDR2 is SVGAGI. This CDR3 region has 16 residues.